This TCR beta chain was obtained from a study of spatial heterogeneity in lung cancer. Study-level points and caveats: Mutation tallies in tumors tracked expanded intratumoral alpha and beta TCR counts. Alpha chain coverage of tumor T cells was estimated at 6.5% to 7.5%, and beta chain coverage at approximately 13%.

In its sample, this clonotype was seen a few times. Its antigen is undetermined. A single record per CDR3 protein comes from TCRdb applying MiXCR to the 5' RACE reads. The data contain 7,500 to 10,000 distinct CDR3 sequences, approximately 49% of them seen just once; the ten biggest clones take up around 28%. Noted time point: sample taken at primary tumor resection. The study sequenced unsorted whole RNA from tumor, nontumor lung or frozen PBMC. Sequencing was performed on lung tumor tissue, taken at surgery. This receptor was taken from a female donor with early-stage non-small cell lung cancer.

This CDR3 reads CASSLEGGPNEKLFF. In DNA form, the CDR3 reads TGCGCCAGCAGCCTCGAAGGGGGGCCTAATGAAAAACTGTTTTTT. The chain combines TRBV5-1 with TRBJ1-4; D is possibly TRBD1 (6 bases). Trimming shortened V by 4 bases and J by 3 bases, and 13 bases separated the two germline ends. There are 15 residues in the CDR3. Germline V gene sequence: CDR1 SGHRS, CDR2 YFSETQ.